This entry lists 15 T cell receptor beta chains sequenced from one sample in a study of T cell responses to AZD1222 COVID-19 vaccine. Here immunoSEQ multiplex PCR was the method, and the copy in TCRdb shows in-frame clones only, minus some. The table has more than 120,000 clones, over 85% seen once. The sample here was peripheral blood, taken 28 days after the second AZD1222 dose. The origin of the receptors is an adult who received the AZD1222 COVID-19 vaccine.

The V and J genes are TRBV30 and TRBJ1-2; no clear D gene. The CDR3 contains 16 residues. From germline, CDR1 is GTSNPN and CDR2 SVGIG (reference sequence). V lost 1 base, J lost 3 bases, and 18 bases lay in between. CDR3 in DNA: TGTGCCTGGAGTGCCGTCCCAGGCTTGATGGACTATGGCTACACCTTC. Its protein is CAWSAVPGLMDYGYTF.

J is TRBJ2-2 and V is TRBV27, with D uncertain. Germline V lookup: CDR1 MNHEY, CDR2 SMNVEV (reference sequence). This CDR3 region has 15 residues. V lost 1 base to trimming and J lost 1 base, with 7 bases between them. CDR3 protein: CASSLWGMNTGELFF. The CDR3 DNA reads TGTGCCAGCAGTTTATGGGGAATGAACACCGGGGAGCTGTTTTTT.

V usage is TRBV4-3 and J usage is TRBJ2-1, with unresolved D. The germline CDR1 and CDR2 sequences are LGHNA and YSLEER. The CDR3 runs 13 residues. V dropped 5 bases and J dropped 6 bases, with 11 bases sitting between them. The CDR3, as DNA: TGCGCCAGCAGCTTTGACATTAGCAATGAGCAGTTCTTC. It encodes CASSFDISNEQFF.

This clone was observed a single time. V usage is TRBV9 and J usage is TRBJ2-1, with 11 bases that match TRBD2. The length of the CDR3 is 14 residues. Per the germline V gene, CDR1 is SGDLS and CDR2 is YYNGEE. V lost 10 bases to trimming and J lost 9 bases; unmatched junction nucleotides: 12. The CDR3 sequence is CAVLAGGPRVEQFF. CDR3 nucleotide sequence: TGTGCCGTGCTAGCGGGAGGCCCGAGGGTTGAGCAGTTCTTC.

The gene calls are TRBV28 and TRBJ1-2; no firm D call. The CDR3 loop spans 11 amino acids. Germline loops: CDR1 MDHEN, CDR2 SYDVKM. Trimming removed 4 bases at V and 4 bases at J, with 4 bases between. The CDR3 loop reads CASSYGYGYTF. As DNA, the CDR3 is TGTGCCAGCAGTTATGGCTATGGCTACACCTTC.

The V call is TRBV29-1, the J call TRBJ2-1; 10 nucleotides match TRBD2. There are 15 residues in the CDR3. Trimming at V came to 6 bases and at J to 9 bases, leaving 14 bases not matched to a gene. The germline V gene encodes CDR1 SQVTM and CDR2 ANQGSEA. CDR3 bases: TGCAGCGTATTAGCGGGAGGATTTTTCGACGGTGAGCAGTTCTTC. Protein product: CSVLAGGFFDGEQFF.

The genes are TRBV2 and TRBJ1-2; no reliable D call. This CDR3 is built from 13 residues. V shed 4 bases and J shed 5 bases, with 11 bases lying between them. CDR1 is SNHLY and CDR2 is FYNNEI in the germline V gene. CDR3 nucleotides: TGTGCCAGCAGTGTATCGGTATATTATGGCTACACCTTC. It yields the protein CASSVSVYYGYTF.

The chain combines TRBV5-1 with TRBJ2-7; a weak D match, TRBD1 (6 bases). CDR1 is SGHRS, CDR2 YFSETQ, per germline. Trimming left V 0 bases short and J 2 bases short, with 15 bases between. The CDR3 is 16 residues long. In DNA form, the CDR3 reads TGCGCCAGCAGCTTGGGGGTTGTGGGACATACCTACGAGCAGTACTTC. Protein: CASSLGVVGHTYEQYF. Variable domain in full (rest from reference TRBV5-1 and TRBJ2-7): KAGVTQTPRYLIKTRGQQVTLSCSPISGHRSVSWYQQTPGQGLQFLFEYFSETQRNKGNFPGRFSGRQFSNSRSEMNVSTLELGDSALYLCASSLGVVGHTYEQYFGPGTRLTVT.

The chain uses TRBV5-1 and TRBJ1-1; 7 bases line up with TRBD1. With 0 bases clipped from V and 0 bases from J, the junction kept 5 bases outside the gene matches. This CDR3 region has 16 residues. From germline, CDR1 is SGHRS and CDR2 YFSETQ. The CDR3 nucleotides are TGCGCCAGCAGCTTGGGGGCGACAGGGCTGAACACTGAAGCTTTCTTT. This sequence encodes CASSLGATGLNTEAFF.

This clone was seen a single time. The chain carries TRBV27 and TRBJ1-1, with no clear D. This CDR3 region has 13 residues. V was cut by 3 bases and J by 4 bases, with 9 bases left in between. Germline CDR1 MNHEY, CDR2 SMNVEV (reference sequence). The CDR3 loop is CASSFFKGTEAFF. The CDR3 region has the DNA TGTGCCAGCAGTTTCTTTAAGGGCACTGAAGCTTTCTTT.

The chain has TRBV7-9 and TRBJ2-1, with 8 nucleotides matching TRBD2. V shed 11 bases and J 3 bases; nucleotides not matched to a gene: 6. This CDR3 region has 13 residues. The germline V gene has CDR1 SEHNR and CDR2 FQNEAQ (reference sequence). The DNA for the CDR3 is TGTGCCTACCAACTAGCGGACTACAATGAGCAGTTCTTC. The encoded protein is CAYQLADYNEQFF.

The gene calls are TRBV7-9 and TRBJ2-2; D is possibly TRBD2 (6 bases). Trimming removed 3 bases at V and 5 bases at J, with 25 bases between. This CDR3 is 19 amino acids long. CDR1 is SEHNR, CDR2 FQNEAQ, per germline (reference sequence). CDR3 protein: CASSFGMRTGTRGTGELFF. The CDR3 DNA follows: TGTGCCAGCAGCTTCGGCATGCGGACTGGGACCCGGGGGACCGGGGAGCTGTTTTTT.

This clone was detected once. This rearrangement joins TRBV7-8 to TRBJ1-3; D remains ambiguous. This CDR3 is built from 16 residues. Germline values: CDR1 SGHVS, CDR2 FQNEAQ. The V end was cut by 3 bases, the J end by 2 bases, with 14 bases between. The CDR3 is CASSFERVPTGNTIYF. In DNA form, the CDR3 reads TGTGCCAGCAGCTTCGAACGGGTCCCGACTGGAAACACCATATATTTT.

The chain is built from TRBV11-2 and TRBJ1-2; D uncertain. The CDR3 covers 13 residues. From germline, CDR1 is SGHAT and CDR2 FQNNGV. CDR3 amino acids: CATTPGPAEVDTF. The CDR3 DNA is TGTGCTACCACCCCGGGCCCGGCTGAAGTCGACACCTTC.

This clone has only one observation. CDR3 amino acids: CASKDSTEHNEQFF. The CDR3 DNA follows: TGTGCCAGTAAGGACAGCACCGAGCACAATGAGCAGTTCTTC. The chain carries TRBV19 and TRBJ2-1, with D possibly TRBD1 on 6 matching bases. V lost 7 bases, J lost 5 bases, and 15 bases lay in between. Germline CDR1 LNHDA, CDR2 SQIVND (reference sequence). CDR3 size: 14 residues.